This T cell receptor beta chain is from a study of identical twins. Findings and limits, study-wide: Out-of-frame alpha sequences common to twins were enriched for low generation probability. In monozygotic twins, models underestimated the sharing of out-of-frame TCR alpha. In beta out-of-frame sequences, the excess sharing between twins was weaker.

Details on this clonotype: Antigen unknown.

Each CDR3 protein is one row after TCRdb ran MiXCR on the 5' RACE reads. Among roughly 1,500,000 distinct CDR3 sequences listed, around 29% were seen once. All donors comprised healthy Caucasians. The V end was cut by 2 bases, the J end by 5 bases, with 16 bases between. CDR3 length equals 15 residues. Per the germline V gene, CDR1 is SGHDT and CDR2 is YYEEEE. Sequenced: cord blood. The chain is built from TRBV5-6 and TRBJ1-2; D might be TRBD1 (5 bases). This sequence was found in a newborn girl in good health. CDR3 sequence: CASSLPIGTPYGYTF. The CDR3 nucleotides read TGTGCCAGCAGCTTACCCATCGGGACTCCGTATGGCTACACCTTC. Based on the CDR3 plus reference TRBV5-6 and TRBJ1-2, the full variable domain is DAGVTQSPTHLIKTRGQQVTLRCSPKSGHDTVSWYQQALGQGPQFIFQYYEEEERQRGNFPDRFSGHQFPNYSSELNVNALLLGDSALYLCASSLPIGTPYGYTFGSGTRLTVV.